One sample yielded the 27 T cell receptor beta chains listed below, sequenced in a study of CD8 T cells in Susac syndrome. Random hexamers were used to reverse transcribe the RNA input (about 0.5 to 1 ug). TCRdb fed the immunoSEQ multiplex PCR reads into MiXCR, producing one record per CDR3 protein. Of about 160,000 distinct CDR3 sequences in the sample, 85% to 95% were seen once. The sample taken for sequencing was CD4+ T cells from PBMCs. Source of these receptors: a human donor in good health.

The chain joins TRBV5-4 to TRBJ2-5, with D possibly TRBD1 on 5 matching bases. Trimming cost V 3 bases and J 3 bases, with 9 bases left between them. CDR1 is SGHNT, CDR2 YYREEE, per germline (reference sequence). The CDR3 runs to 13 residues. The CDR3: CASSSGQKETQYF. As DNA, the CDR3 is TGTGCCAGCAGCTCCGGACAAAAAGAGACCCAGTACTTC.

The sample holds one count of this clonotype. This chain joins TRBV2 and TRBJ1-2; D is possibly TRBD1 (6 bases). Trimming pared 11 bases from V and 4 bases from J, leaving 17 bases between. This CDR3 region has 13 residues. Germline values: CDR1 SNHLY, CDR2 FYNNEI. CDR3 loop: CAGRTAFFYGYTF. CDR3 in DNA: TGTGCCGGGCGGACAGCTTTCTTCTATGGCTACACCTTC.

The CDR3 reads CSAVKETQYF. CDR3 bases: TGCAGTGCTGTAAAAGAGACCCAGTACTTC. The J gene is TRBJ2-5, the V gene TRBV20-1; no reliable D call. Germline V gene data show CDR1 as DFQATT and CDR2 as SNEGSKA (reference sequence). CDR3 length: 10 residues. With 5 bases removed from V and 3 bases from J, the gap between germline ends came to 4 bases.

The chain links TRBV3-1 to TRBJ1-1; 7 nucleotides match TRBD1. CDR1 is LGHDT, CDR2 YNNKEL, per germline (reference sequence). Trimming removed 1 base from V and 3 bases from J; junction bases left unmatched: 2. The CDR3 covers 14 residues. The CDR3 reads CASSQGQGDTEAFF. CDR3 nucleotides: TGTGCCAGCAGCCAAGGCCAGGGGGACACTGAAGCTTTCTTT.

This sequence joins TRBV12-5 and TRBJ2-1, with TRBD1 identical over 8 bases. Germline values: CDR1 LGHNT, CDR2 FRNRAP. The CDR3 covers 14 residues. With V trimmed by 5 bases and J by 6 bases, 6 bases remained unmatched. CDR3 sequence (DNA): TGTGCTAGTGGTCGACAGGGGATTAGCAATGAGCAGTTCTTC. Translating it yields CASGRQGISNEQFF.

This clonotype was counted between two and nine times. The chain combines TRBV12-3 or TRBV12-4 with TRBJ2-7; D tentatively reads TRBD1 or TRBD2 (5 bases each). Trimming shortened V by 5 bases and J by 2 bases, and 10 bases separated the two germline ends. The CDR3 covers 13 residues. The CDR3, as DNA: TGTGCCAGCAGTCGGGACGGGACCTACGAGCAGTACTTC. Encoded protein: CASSRDGTYEQYF.

The chain joins TRBV24-1 to TRBJ2-5, with 13 bases fitting TRBD2. The germline CDR1 and CDR2 sequences are KGHDR and SFDVKD. The CDR3 loop spans 17 amino acids. Trimming removed 4 bases from V and 5 bases from J; junction bases left unmatched: 9. CDR3 coding DNA: TGTGCCACCAGTGACCCAACTAGCGGGGGGGCTTTCGAGACCCAGTACTTC. This sequence encodes CATSDPTSGGAFETQYF.

The chain joins TRBV9 to TRBJ2-1, with D possibly matching TRBD1 (5 bases). The CDR3 totals 15 residues. V was pared by 1 base and J by 6 bases, with 14 bases between. Germline V gene sequence: CDR1 SGDLS, CDR2 YYNGEE. Written as DNA, the CDR3 is TGTGCCAGCAGCGTAACCCCAAATGGGGCCAATGAGCAGTTCTTC. Protein product: CASSVTPNGANEQFF. The complete variable domain, with remaining parts taken from reference TRBV9 and TRBJ2-1, reads DSGVTQTPKHLITATGQRVTLRCSPRSGDLSVYWYQQSLDQGLQFLIQYYNGEERAKGNILERFSAQQFPDLHSELNLSSLELGDSALYFCASSVTPNGANEQFFGPGTRLTVL.

V is TRBV7-9 and J is TRBJ1-6; no definite D call. Germline V gene data show CDR1 as SEHNR and CDR2 as FQNEAQ (reference sequence). V shed 6 bases and J shed 9 bases, with 12 bases lying between them. The CDR3 is 13 amino acids. Here the CDR3 reads CASRKDGFSPLHF. The CDR3 nucleotides are TGTGCCAGCAGGAAAGACGGTTTTTCACCCCTCCACTTT.

The chain recombines TRBV29-1 with TRBJ1-1, with 7 bases aligning to TRBD1. Trimming cost V 6 bases and J 4 bases; bases outside gene matches: 2. CDR1 and CDR2 (germline): SQVTM, ANQGSEA. CDR3 length equals 11 residues. CDR3 in amino acids: CSVSGGTEAFF. The CDR3 DNA sequence: TGCAGCGTCTCAGGGGGCACTGAAGCTTTCTTT.

V usage is TRBV20-1 and J usage is TRBJ2-7; D unresolved. The germline V gene has CDR1 DFQATT and CDR2 SNEGSKA (reference sequence). The CDR3 has 11 amino acids. V was trimmed by 6 bases and J by 0 bases, leaving 6 bases between them. The CDR3: CSALRSYEQYF. The CDR3 DNA sequence: TGCAGTGCCCTGCGCTCCTACGAGCAGTACTTC.

The chain combines TRBV5-1 with TRBJ2-7; D is perhaps TRBD1 (6 bases). Germline CDR1 and CDR2: SGHRS and YFSETQ. Trimming pared 4 bases from V and 5 bases from J, leaving 22 bases between. The CDR3 covers 16 residues. In DNA form, the CDR3 reads TGCGCCAGCAGCCAGACGACAGGAGCCCTAAGGGACGAGCAGTACTTC. Amino acid sequence: CASSQTTGALRDEQYF.

V is TRBV3-1 and J is TRBJ2-5; maybe TRBD1 (6 bases). CDR1 is LGHDT and CDR2 is YNNKEL in the germline V gene (reference sequence). The CDR3 totals 19 residues. V gave up 1 base and J gave up 1 base, with 22 bases separating them. Here the CDR3 DNA reads TGTGCCAGCAGCCAAGGGGCAACAGGGTGGTATAGTAGCCAAGAGACCCAGTACTTC. Its protein is CASSQGATGWYSSQETQYF.

The rearrangement links TRBV7-3 to TRBJ1-6; D unclear. This CDR3 spans 15 amino acids. V lost 0 bases and J lost 9, with 12 bases in between. Germline V gene data show CDR1 as SGHTA and CDR2 as FQGTGA. CDR3 sequence (DNA): TGTGCCAGCAGCTTAACCGCGACACTGGGTTCACCCCTCCACTTT. Its translation is CASSLTATLGSPLHF.

The genes are TRBV20-1 and TRBJ2-5; D is unresolved. The germline CDR1 and CDR2 sequences are DFQATT and SNEGSKA (reference sequence). The length of the CDR3 is 9 residues. DNA for the CDR3: TGCGAGATCCAAGAGACCCAGTACTTC. Protein product: CEIQETQYF.

The V and J genes are TRBV20-1 and TRBJ1-1; D not certain. The length of the CDR3 is 14 residues. The V and J ends lost 3 bases and 3 bases respectively, with 14 bases between them. In germline, CDR1 is DFQATT, CDR2 SNEGSKA (reference sequence). CDR3 protein: CSARVPGGYTEAFF. The CDR3 region has the DNA TGCAGTGCTAGGGTCCCGGGCGGCTACACTGAAGCTTTCTTT.

This sequence joins TRBV10-3 and TRBJ2-5, with 10 nucleotides matching TRBD1. Germline V gene data show CDR1 as ENHRY and CDR2 as SYGVKD. With 5 bases clipped from V and 5 bases from J, the junction kept 8 bases outside the gene matches. The CDR3 totals 15 residues. CDR3 loop: CAISRPGQGQETQYF. The CDR3 bases are TGTGCCATCAGTCGCCCGGGACAGGGGCAGGAGACCCAGTACTTC.

The chain recombines TRBV5-4 with TRBJ1-3; TRBD1 might be the D (5 bases). The CDR3 contains 15 residues. Trimming removed 2 bases at V and 0 bases at J, with 9 bases between. Per the germline V gene, CDR1 is SGHNT and CDR2 is YYREEE (reference sequence). For the CDR3, the DNA is TGTGCCAGCAGCTTTCAGGGACGCTCTGGAAACACCATATATTTT. It encodes CASSFQGRSGNTIYF.

V gene TRBV29-1 combines with J gene TRBJ1-2; TRBD1 aligns across 7 bases. Germline assignment: CDR1 SQVTM and CDR2 ANQGSEA. This CDR3 is 12 amino acids long. V lost 6 bases, J lost 7 bases, and 8 bases stayed unmatched. CDR3 in amino acids: CSVRGGASGYTF. CDR3 DNA: TGCAGCGTCAGGGGGGGGGCGAGTGGCTACACCTTC.

The genes are TRBV28 and TRBJ2-7; either TRBD1 or TRBD2 may fit D (5 bases each). V dropped 3 bases and J dropped 2 bases, with 11 bases sitting between them. There are 14 residues in the CDR3. CDR1 is MDHEN, CDR2 SYDVKM, per germline. The CDR3 nucleotides are TGTGCCAGCAGTTTGCCAGGGAGAACCTACGAGCAGTACTTC. Protein: CASSLPGRTYEQYF.

The V gene is TRBV13, the J gene TRBJ2-7; TRBD2 is a possible D gene (6 bases). Germline V lookup: CDR1 PRHDT, CDR2 FYEKMQ (reference sequence). V was pared by 1 base and J by 3 bases, with 10 bases between. CDR3 length: 14 amino acids. This CDR3 is CASSLAGEIYEQYF. CDR3 DNA sequence: TGTGCCAGCAGCTTAGCGGGGGAGATCTACGAGCAGTACTTC.

This clonotype was observed once. This sequence joins TRBV3-1 and TRBJ2-2; 12 bases map to TRBD2. CDR1 LGHDT and CDR2 YNNKEL come from the germline V gene (reference sequence). CDR3 length: 18 residues. The V segment lost 3 bases and the J segment 5 bases; nucleotides outside the gene matches: 10. Here the CDR3 DNA reads TGTGCCAGCAGCCAGCCTCTCGGACTAGCGGGGAGGACCGGGGAGCTGTTTTTT. Translating it yields CASSQPLGLAGRTGELFF.

This chain links TRBV2 with TRBJ2-3, with D possibly called TRBD1 or TRBD2 (6 bases each). This CDR3 is 14 amino acids long. The germline CDR1 and CDR2 sequences are SNHLY and FYNNEI. Trimming cost V 6 bases and J 1 base, with 11 bases left between them. The CDR3 nucleotides are TGTGCCAGCAGAATAAGGGGGGGCACAGATACGCAGTATTTT. Protein sequence: CASRIRGGTDTQYF.

The chain uses TRBV5-1 and TRBJ2-5, with 9 bases lining up with TRBD1. Germline V lookup: CDR1 SGHRS, CDR2 YFSETQ. The ends lost 0 bases at V and 5 bases at J; junction bases unmatched: 5. CDR3 length equals 15 residues. The CDR3 DNA follows: TGCGCCAGCAGCTTGGACAGGGGGCGATGGGAGACCCAGTACTTC. Amino acids: CASSLDRGRWETQYF.

V and J are TRBV29-1 and TRBJ2-3; D gene ambiguous. The germline V gene has CDR1 SQVTM and CDR2 ANQGSEA. The CDR3 loop spans 11 amino acids. The V and J ends lost 6 bases and 4 bases respectively, with 8 bases between them. CDR3 coding DNA: TGCAGCGTCTCCGGGTCAGATACGCAGTATTTT. Translation gives CSVSGSDTQYF.

In DNA, the CDR3 is TGTGCCACCAGCAGAGCTGGCGGGGGGAACACAGATACGCAGTATTTT. This codes for CATSRAGGGNTDTQYF. V and J are TRBV15 and TRBJ2-3, with TRBD2 matching over 8 bases. V shed 1 base and J 2 bases; nucleotides not matched to a gene: 5. The CDR3 consists of 16 residues. Germline V CDR1 and CDR2: LNHNV, YYDKDF (reference sequence).

The V gene is TRBV12-3 or TRBV12-4, the J gene TRBJ2-1, with a tentative D call TRBD1 (5 bases). The CDR3 spans 15 residues. Deletions cut 5 bases from V and 0 bases from J, with 11 bases between. The CDR3 sequence: CASSRQPPSYNEQFF. CDR3 nucleotide sequence: TGTGCCAGCAGTCGACAGCCGCCCTCCTACAATGAGCAGTTCTTC.